This is a list of T cell receptor beta chains from one sample in a study of neurological immune-mediated disorders. A single record per CDR3 protein comes from TCRdb applying MiXCR to the 5' RACE reads. There are 50,000 or so distinct CDR3 sequences in the sample; about 3.7% occur only once, and about 5.5% lies in the top ten. The material sequenced was PBMCs. Receptors originate from a middle-aged man with multiple sclerosis. CDR3s include the opening cysteine and the closing phenylalanine or tryptophan. The order of the fields is V gene, clone size, CDR3 length, D gene, J gene, CDR3 protein, CDR3 DNA. D genes are given only for firm matches. Clone size is not always given. Where it is, it says once, few, many or a class for expanded clones.

v_gene: TRBV9
abundance: many
len: 15
d_gene: -
j_gene: TRBJ2-3
CDR3aa: CASSVDIYSTDTQYF
CDR3nt: TGTGCCAGCAGCGTAGACATATATAGCACAGATACGCAGTATTTT

v_gene: TRBV7-8
abundance: many
len: 13
d_gene: -
j_gene: TRBJ1-1
CDR3aa: CASSRGRGFEAFF
CDR3nt: TGTGCCAGCAGCCGTGGTAGGGGATTTGAAGCTTTCTTT

v_gene: TRBV7-9
abundance: many
len: 16
d_gene: TRBD2
j_gene: TRBJ2-2
CDR3aa: CASSHRTSGPTGELFF
CDR3nt: TGTGCCAGCAGCCACCGGACTAGCGGGCCAACCGGGGAGCTGTTTTTT

v_gene: TRBV12-3/TRBV12-4
abundance: many
len: 18
d_gene: TRBD1
j_gene: TRBJ2-3
CDR3aa: CASSLKAGGKGEEDTQYF
CDR3nt: TGTGCCAGCAGTTTGAAGGCAGGGGGCAAAGGTGAAGAAGATACGCAGTATTTT

v_gene: TRBV21-1
abundance: -
len: 10
d_gene: -
j_gene: TRBJ1-2
CDR3aa: CASSKGGYTF
CDR3nt: TGTGCCAGCAGCAAAGGGGGCTACACCTTC

v_gene: TRBV28
abundance: many
len: 16
d_gene: -
j_gene: TRBJ2-6
CDR3aa: CASSLNKGAGANVLTF
CDR3nt: TGTGCCAGCAGTTTGAACAAAGGGGCTGGGGCCAACGTCCTGACTTTC

v_gene: TRBV7-8
abundance: many
len: 15
d_gene: -
j_gene: TRBJ2-7
CDR3aa: CASSSWGKGGYEQYF
CDR3nt: TGTGCCAGCAGCTCATGGGGGAAAGGGGGCTACGAGCAGTACTTC

v_gene: TRBV2
abundance: many
len: 15
d_gene: TRBD2
j_gene: TRBJ2-7
CDR3aa: CASSEGERGGPRQYF
CDR3nt: TGTGCCAGCAGTGAAGGTGAGCGGGGTGGACCCCGGCAGTACTTC

v_gene: TRBV6-1
abundance: -
len: 15
d_gene: TRBD1
j_gene: TRBJ1-5
CDR3aa: CASTGQENVDQPQNF
CDR3nt: TGTGCCAGCACCGGACAGGAGAATGTTGATCAGCCCCAGAATTTT

v_gene: TRBV10-3
abundance: many
len: 13
d_gene: -
j_gene: TRBJ1-2
CDR3aa: CAISEQGDYGYTF
CDR3nt: TGTGCCATCAGTGAACAGGGAGACTATGGCTACACCTTC

v_gene: TRBV5-1
abundance: many
len: 14
d_gene: TRBD1
j_gene: TRBJ2-1
CDR3aa: CASKRLTGPNEQFF
CDR3nt: TGCGCCAGCAAGCGTCTGACAGGGCCCAATGAGCAGTTCTTC

v_gene: TRBV7-2
abundance: few
len: 14
d_gene: TRBD1
j_gene: TRBJ2-3
CDR3aa: CASSGGQGTDTQYF
CDR3nt: TGTGCCAGCAGCGGGGGACAGGGCACAGATACGCAGTATTTT

v_gene: TRBV11-2
abundance: many
len: 15
d_gene: -
j_gene: TRBJ2-1
CDR3aa: CASRLPGSSYNEQFF
CDR3nt: TGTGCCAGCAGGCTTCCGGGAAGCTCCTACAATGAGCAGTTCTTC

v_gene: TRBV5-1
abundance: many
len: 13
d_gene: -
j_gene: TRBJ2-5
CDR3aa: CASSQPLQETQYF
CDR3nt: TGCGCCAGCAGCCAGCCCCTACAAGAGACCCAGTACTTC

v_gene: TRBV15
abundance: many
len: 15
d_gene: TRBD1
j_gene: TRBJ1-2
CDR3aa: CATSVGSQGLHGYTF
CDR3nt: TGTGCCACCAGCGTCGGTTCACAGGGGTTACATGGCTACACCTTC

v_gene: TRBV5-1
abundance: few
len: 14
d_gene: -
j_gene: TRBJ1-6
CDR3aa: CASSLGHYNSPLNF
CDR3nt: TGCGCCAGCAGCTTGGGACACTATAATTCACCCCTCAACTTT

v_gene: TRBV15
abundance: many
len: 15
d_gene: TRBD1
j_gene: TRBJ2-3
CDR3aa: CATSRGQGSTDTQYF
CDR3nt: TGTGCCACCAGCAGAGGACAGGGGTCCACAGATACGCAGTATTTT

v_gene: TRBV12-5
abundance: many
len: 16
d_gene: TRBD1
j_gene: TRBJ2-5
CDR3aa: CASVPSTGQRQETQYF
CDR3nt: TGTGCTAGTGTCCCATCCACGGGACAGCGTCAAGAGACCCAGTACTTC

v_gene: TRBV20-1
abundance: many
len: 14
d_gene: -
j_gene: TRBJ1-5
CDR3aa: CSARRGGSNQPQNF
CDR3nt: TGCAGTGCTAGGAGGGGTGGGAGCAATCAGCCCCAGAATTTT

v_gene: TRBV12-3/TRBV12-4
abundance: -
len: 15
d_gene: TRBD1
j_gene: TRBJ1-1
CDR3aa: CASRWGQQMNTEAFF
CDR3nt: TGTGCCAGCAGATGGGGACAGCAAATGAACACTGAAGCTTTCTTT

v_gene: TRBV7-7
abundance: -
len: 13
d_gene: -
j_gene: TRBJ2-1
CDR3aa: CASSPNSYNEQFF
CDR3nt: TGTGCTAGCAGTCCAAACTCCTACAATGAGCAGTTCTTC

v_gene: TRBV20-1
abundance: many
len: 14
d_gene: -
j_gene: TRBJ2-5
CDR3aa: CSATVGPPQETQYF
CDR3nt: TGCAGTGCTACGGTGGGACCACCACAAGAGACCCAGTACTTC

v_gene: TRBV7-6
abundance: many
len: 17
d_gene: -
j_gene: TRBJ2-2
CDR3aa: CASRPLAQRGGTGELFF
CDR3nt: TGTGCCAGCAGGCCCCTCGCGCAAAGGGGCGGAACCGGGGAGCTGTTTTTT

v_gene: TRBV5-1
abundance: many
len: 13
d_gene: TRBD1
j_gene: TRBJ1-2
CDR3aa: CASRSGTGDGYTF
CDR3nt: TGCGCCAGCAGATCCGGGACAGGGGATGGCTACACCTTC

v_gene: TRBV6-5
abundance: many
len: 12
d_gene: -
j_gene: TRBJ1-1
CDR3aa: CASRRGRTEAFF
CDR3nt: TGTGCCAGCCGCAGGGGCCGCACTGAAGCTTTCTTT

v_gene: TRBV10-3
abundance: many
len: 13
d_gene: -
j_gene: TRBJ1-3
CDR3aa: CAIGGPSGNTIYF
CDR3nt: TGTGCCATCGGAGGCCCCTCTGGAAACACCATATATTTT

v_gene: TRBV5-6
abundance: many
len: 14
d_gene: -
j_gene: TRBJ2-7
CDR3aa: CASKMDRDSYEQYF
CDR3nt: TGTGCCAGCAAAATGGACAGAGACTCCTACGAGCAGTACTTC

v_gene: TRBV2
abundance: many
len: 12
d_gene: -
j_gene: TRBJ2-7
CDR3aa: CASRQTLYEQYF
CDR3nt: TGTGCCAGCAGACAGACCCTCTACGAGCAGTACTTC

v_gene: TRBV20-1
abundance: -
len: 17
d_gene: -
j_gene: TRBJ1-1
CDR3aa: CSARDTRGLGIGTEAFF
CDR3nt: TGCAGTGCTAGAGACACCCGTGGTTTGGGGATCGGCACTGAAGCTTTCTTT

v_gene: TRBV7-9
abundance: few
len: 17
d_gene: -
j_gene: TRBJ2-1
CDR3aa: CASSFEVSEWGSNEQFF
CDR3nt: TGTGCCAGCAGCTTTGAAGTGTCTGAATGGGGTTCAAATGAGCAGTTCTTC

v_gene: TRBV20-1
abundance: many
len: 15
d_gene: -
j_gene: TRBJ1-5
CDR3aa: CSAREGGAGNQPQHF
CDR3nt: TGCAGTGCTAGAGAGGGGGGCGCCGGCAATCAGCCCCAGCATTTT

v_gene: TRBV20-1
abundance: many
len: 14
d_gene: -
j_gene: TRBJ2-3
CDR3aa: CSALGTPSTDTQYF
CDR3nt: TGCAGTGCACTAGGGACCCCTAGCACAGATACGCAGTATTTT

v_gene: TRBV12-3/TRBV12-4
abundance: many
len: 12
d_gene: TRBD1
j_gene: TRBJ1-2
CDR3aa: CASSHRGGGYTF
CDR3nt: TGTGCCAGCAGCCACAGGGGGGGTGGCTACACCTTC

v_gene: TRBV6-6
abundance: many
len: 14
d_gene: -
j_gene: TRBJ2-5
CDR3aa: CASSDLTTGETQYF
CDR3nt: TGTGCCAGCAGCGACTTGACTACTGGTGAGACCCAGTACTTC

v_gene: TRBV29-1
abundance: many
len: 13
d_gene: TRBD1
j_gene: TRBJ1-1
CDR3aa: CSGQGAWDTEAFF
CDR3nt: TGCAGCGGGCAGGGGGCTTGGGACACTGAAGCTTTCTTT

v_gene: TRBV6-6
abundance: many
len: 14
d_gene: -
j_gene: TRBJ2-7
CDR3aa: CASSYLRDKDEQYF
CDR3nt: TGTGCCAGCAGTTATCTGAGGGATAAGGACGAGCAGTACTTC

v_gene: TRBV4-2
abundance: many
len: 15
d_gene: -
j_gene: TRBJ2-7
CDR3aa: CASSQERSRSYEQYF
CDR3nt: TGTGCCAGCAGCCAAGAACGCAGTCGCTCCTACGAGCAGTACTTC

v_gene: TRBV6-5
abundance: few
len: 13
d_gene: -
j_gene: TRBJ2-3
CDR3aa: CASSYFGENTQYF
CDR3nt: TGTGCCAGCAGTTACTTCGGGGAGAATACGCAGTATTTT

v_gene: TRBV20-1
abundance: many
len: 17
d_gene: TRBD1
j_gene: TRBJ2-7
CDR3aa: CSARDFRRGEGGHEQYF
CDR3nt: TGCAGTGCTAGAGATTTCAGGCGAGGGGAAGGGGGCCACGAGCAGTACTTC